Presented here are 25 T cell receptor beta chains from one specimen sequenced in a study of T-cell memory formation after mild COVID-19. Via MiXCR, TCRdb re-called the 5' RACE reads, giving one row per CDR3 protein. The sample lists about 360,000 distinct CDR3 sequences; roughly 14% were seen once. Sequenced sample: PBMCs or a T cell subset sorted from them (not recorded which). The receptors here all came from a man between 18 and 35 years old who had mild COVID-19 (a few samples of this study predate the infection). Cell type and time point are not known.

The rearrangement joins TRBV25-1 to TRBJ1-6; possibly TRBD1 for D (6 bases). V was pared by 4 bases and J by 10 bases, with 14 bases between. The CDR3 is made up of 14 amino acids. The germline CDR1 and CDR2 sequences are MGHDK and SYGVNS. The CDR3 sequence: CASSGGGVRSPLHF. The CDR3 DNA reads as TGTGCCAGCAGTGGGGGGGGCGTAAGGTCACCCCTCCACTTT.

The chain employs TRBV10-2 and TRBJ2-1; D might be TRBD1 (6 bases). V shed 2 bases and J shed 8 bases, with 10 bases lying between them. CDR1 and CDR2 from the germline V gene are WSHSY and SAAADI. The CDR3 consists of 13 residues. CDR3 protein: CASSERTGYEQFF. As DNA, the CDR3 is TGCGCCAGCAGTGAGCGAACAGGGTATGAGCAGTTCTTC.

In its sample, this clonotype was seen many times. The V gene is TRBV5-1, the J gene TRBJ1-1; no reliable D call. Trimming left V 1 base short and J 4 bases short, with 14 bases between. CDR1 is SGHRS, CDR2 YFSETQ, per germline. The CDR3 loop spans 15 amino acids. The CDR3 nucleotides are TGCGCCAGCAGCTTGAGGGAGGGAAGAAGCACTGAAGCTTTCTTT. The encoded protein is CASSLREGRSTEAFF.

This chain joins TRBV6-6 and TRBJ1-1, with a tentative D call TRBD1 (5 bases). Deletions cut 10 bases from V and 6 bases from J, with 18 bases between. From germline, CDR1 is MNHNY and CDR2 SVGAGI (reference sequence). This CDR3 is built from 13 residues. This chain's CDR3 is CAIAPSGFAEAFF. CDR3 in DNA: TGTGCCATAGCGCCCTCAGGGTTTGCTGAAGCTTTCTTT.

The chain couples TRBV9 to TRBJ2-1; D unclear. V lost 0 bases to trimming and J lost 8 bases, with 3 bases between them. Germline V gene data show CDR1 as SGDLS and CDR2 as YYNGEE. CDR3 size: 11 residues. In nucleotides, the CDR3 is TGTGCCAGCAGCGTAGGATATGAGCAGTTCTTC. As protein: CASSVGYEQFF.

This clonotype showed up just a few times. Here the CDR3 reads CASRQGGASEAFF. CDR3 nucleotide sequence: TGTGCCAGCAGACAAGGGGGGGCATCTGAAGCTTTCTTT. The chain recombines TRBV7-9 with TRBJ1-1; TRBD1 might be the D (6 bases). This CDR3 contains 13 residues. Germline lookup yields CDR1 SEHNR and CDR2 FQNEAQ (reference sequence). Trimming took off 6 bases at V and 6 bases at J, with 14 bases between the two ends. The whole variable domain, remainder taken from reference TRBV7-9 and TRBJ1-1, is DTGVSQNPRHKITKRGQNVTFRCDPISEHNRLYWYRQTLGQGPEFLTYFQNEAQLEKSRLLSDRFSAERPKGSFSTLEIQRTEQGDSAMYLCASRQGGASEAFFGQGTRLTVV.

In the case of this clonotype: The junction departs from the called germline gene at one end, perhaps through a read error. The chain carries TRBV3-1 and TRBJ2-5; TRBD2 matches at 10 bases. This CDR3 has 15 amino acids. CDR1 and CDR2 (germline): LGHDT, YNNKEL (reference sequence). The CDR3 sequence is CASSQGTSGVETKYF. The CDR3 coding sequence is TGTGCCAGCAGCCAAGGGACTAGCGGCGTTGAGACCAAGTACTTC.

The J gene is TRBJ2-1, the V gene TRBV4-1; a weak D match, TRBD2 (5 bases). Per germline, CDR1 MGHRA and CDR2 YSYEKL. This CDR3 region has 14 residues. Trimming left V 0 bases short and J 7 bases short, with 10 bases between. CDR3 residues: CASSQDRTSNEQFF. CDR3 nucleotide sequence: TGCGCCAGCAGCCAAGATAGGACTTCAAATGAGCAGTTCTTC.

Only a few counts were recorded for this clonotype. J is TRBJ2-5 and V is TRBV30; possible D gene TRBD2, 6 bases. Germline V gene data show CDR1 as GTSNPN and CDR2 as SVGIG (reference sequence). The V gene lost 1 base and the J gene lost 2 bases, with 14 bases spanning the gap. CDR3 length equals 15 residues. The CDR3 DNA reads as TGTGCCTGGAGTGATAGGTGGCGGGGTCAAGAGACCCAGTACTTC. Encoded protein: CAWSDRWRGQETQYF. Based on the CDR3 plus reference TRBV30 and TRBJ2-5, the full variable domain is SQTIHQWPATLVQPVGSPLSLECTVEGTSNPNLYWYRQAAGRGLQLLFYSVGIGQISSEVPQNLSASRPQDRQFILSSKKLLLSDSGFYLCAWSDRWRGQETQYFGPGTRLLVL.

There are many counts of this clonotype. J is TRBJ2-1 and V is TRBV18, with TRBD2 matching 13 bases. The CDR3 is 14 residues long. Per germline, CDR1 KGHSH and CDR2 LQKENI. J was trimmed by 4 bases and V by 6 bases; bases with no gene match: 0. CDR3 DNA: TGTGCCAGCTCGGGACTAGCGGGGTACAATGAGCAGTTCTTC. Translation: CASSGLAGYNEQFF.

This clonotype was counted once. At one of its ends the junction is not consistent with the germline gene, which may arise from a read error. J is TRBJ2-1 and V is TRBV5-1; 10 bases are shared with TRBD1. Germline CDR1 and CDR2: SGHRS and YFSETQ. The CDR3 length is 15 residues. DNA of the CDR3: TGCGCCAGCTCCCGAGGGACAGGGGACTACAATGCGCAGTTCTTC. Translation: CASSRGTGDYNAQFF.

A few counts support this clonotype. The chain's CDR3 is CASSFRTSRFIGELFF. The CDR3 DNA is TGTGCCAGCAGTTTTAGGACTAGTCGATTTATCGGGGAGCTGTTTTTT. The chain has TRBV12-3 or TRBV12-4 and TRBJ2-2, with TRBD2 matching over 7 bases. This CDR3 comprises 16 residues. Germline trimming cut 3 bases from V and 7 bases from J; bases unmatched to any gene: 11.

This clonotype showed up many times. The rearrangement links TRBV29-1 to TRBJ2-1; D might be TRBD1 or TRBD2, each matching 7 bases. CDR3 length: 13 amino acids. Germline assignment: CDR1 SQVTM and CDR2 ANQGSEA. Trimming shortened V by 8 bases and J by 10 bases, and 21 bases separated the two germline ends. The CDR3 DNA follows: TGCAGCATTCGTACAGGGAGGGGGCACGAGCAGTTCTTC. Translated, it gives CSIRTGRGHEQFF.

This chain uses TRBV10-3 with TRBJ2-1, with 7 nucleotides matching TRBD1. CDR1 and CDR2 (germline): ENHRY, SYGVKD. The CDR3 extends over 14 amino acids. Trimming at V came to 3 bases and at J to 8 bases, leaving 7 bases not matched to a gene. The CDR3 DNA follows: TGTGCCATCAGTGAACTTGACAGGGCCCATGAGCAGTTCTTC. Translated: CAISELDRAHEQFF.

This clonotype was detected only a few times. The chain combines TRBV6-2 or TRBV6-3 with TRBJ2-3; tentatively, D is TRBD1 (6 bases). V was cut by 5 bases and J by 2 bases, with 11 bases left in between. The CDR3 extends over 14 amino acids. Germline CDR1 and CDR2: MNHEY and SVGEGT. The CDR3 loop reads CASSARDNTDTQYF. CDR3 in DNA: TGTGCCAGCAGTGCCCGGGACAACACAGATACGCAGTATTTT.

This clonotype occurred many times. The rearrangement joins TRBV12-3 or TRBV12-4 to TRBJ2-1; 7 bases are shared with TRBD1. Losses at the gene ends were 10 bases for V and 5 bases for J; bases not matched to a gene: 5. CDR3 length equals 12 residues. The CDR3 spells CATLQGDNEQFF. In DNA, the CDR3 is TGTGCCACGCTGCAGGGGGACAATGAGCAGTTCTTC.

In its sample, this clonotype was seen a few times. This chain uses TRBV6-5 with TRBJ1-1; the D is unclear. The CDR3 is 14 residues long. V was trimmed by 0 bases and J by 1 base, leaving 6 bases between them. Germline V lookup: CDR1 MNHEY, CDR2 SVGAGI. The chain's CDR3 is CASSYSLSNTEAFF. The CDR3 DNA reads TGTGCCAGCAGTTACTCTTTATCGAACACTGAAGCTTTCTTT.

The rearrangement links TRBV30 to TRBJ2-3; D call uncertain. This CDR3 contains 13 residues. Germline V lookup: CDR1 GTSNPN, CDR2 SVGIG (reference sequence). Trimming took off 1 base at V and 7 bases at J, with 12 bases between the two ends. The CDR3 DNA sequence: TGTGCCTGGAGTGGCGCTCTTCGAAATACGCAGTATTTT. Its translation: CAWSGALRNTQYF.

This clonotype has only a few counts. The chain has TRBV4-3 and TRBJ2-7; a weak D match, TRBD2 (6 bases). Trimming pared 3 bases from V and 8 bases from J, leaving 14 bases between. This CDR3 is 13 amino acids long. Germline V gene lookup returns CDR1 LGHNA and CDR2 YSLEER. CDR3 nucleotides: TGCGCCAGCAGCCAGGAGGGGAGGAACAAGCAGTACTTC. This gives the protein CASSQEGRNKQYF.

This clonotype showed up just a few times. The V gene is TRBV6-2 or TRBV6-3, the J gene TRBJ1-2; 8 nucleotides agree with TRBD1. Germline CDR1 MNHEY, CDR2 SVGEGT. The junction had 8 bases not matched to a gene; V was cut back by 10 bases and J by 4 bases. The CDR3 extends over 13 amino acids. The CDR3 loop reads CATLRQGSYGYTF. In DNA, the CDR3 is TGTGCCACCCTAAGACAGGGGAGCTATGGCTACACCTTC.

The rearrangement uses TRBV7-8 and TRBJ2-2; no clear D gene. Trimming removed 2 bases at V and 8 bases at J, with 15 bases between. The CDR3 length is 15 residues. The germline gives CDR1 SGHVS, CDR2 FQNEAQ. This chain's CDR3 is CASSLTPASNGELFF. CDR3 coding DNA: TGTGCCAGCAGCTTAACCCCAGCCTCTAATGGGGAGCTGTTTTTT.

The V gene is TRBV7-2, the J gene TRBJ1-2; no clear D gene. Germline V gene sequence: CDR1 SGHTA, CDR2 FQGNSA. The CDR3 length is 14 residues. V lost 4 bases to trimming and J lost 3 bases, with 12 bases between them. The CDR3 sequence is CASSSSTVHYGYTF. CDR3 coding DNA: TGTGCCAGCAGCTCCTCTACGGTCCACTATGGCTACACCTTC.

This clonotype was counted only a few times. The chain employs TRBV24-1 and TRBJ2-5; D ambiguous. With 7 bases removed from V and 0 bases from J, the gap between germline ends came to 5 bases. The CDR3 loop spans 12 amino acids. Germline-derived CDR1 and CDR2 are KGHDR and SFDVKD. CDR3 amino acids: CATSQDQETQYF. The CDR3 DNA sequence: TGTGCCACCAGCCAGGACCAAGAGACCCAGTACTTC.

This chain joins TRBV14 and TRBJ1-5, with D possibly being TRBD1 (6 bases). This CDR3 region has 15 residues. Germline CDR1 is SGHDN and CDR2 is FVKESK. V was cut by 4 bases and J by 4 bases, with 14 bases left in between. The CDR3 nucleotides read TGTGCCAGCAGCCGCTCCGGGACAACAAATCAGCCCCAGCATTTT. As protein: CASSRSGTTNQPQHF. Complete variable domain (other parts from reference TRBV14 and TRBJ1-5): EAGVTQFPSHSVIEKGQTVTLRCDPISGHDNLYWYRRVMGKEIKFLLHFVKESKQDESGMPNNRFLAERTGGTYSTLKVQPAELEDSGVYFCASSRSGTTNQPQHFGDGTRLSIL.

This clonotype was seen a few times. The chain has TRBV5-1 and TRBJ1-6; D is undetermined. The CDR3 has 16 amino acids. Deletions cut 0 bases from V and 9 bases from J, with 16 bases between. The germline V gene encodes CDR1 SGHRS and CDR2 YFSETQ. The chain's CDR3 is CASSLVAASSGSPLHF. In nucleotides, the CDR3 is TGCGCCAGCAGCTTGGTTGCAGCCTCTAGTGGTTCACCCCTCCACTTT.